This T cell receptor (beta chain) was recorded in a study of blood T cell repertoires in COVID-19. Study at large: COVID-19 samples collected from the United States, Italy and Spain covered acute and convalescent phases.

With 0 bases removed from V and 11 bases from J, the gap between germline ends came to 10 bases. The CDR3 totals 12 residues. CDR1 MNHEY and CDR2 SVGAGI come from the germline V gene. Methods used by the authors: Reference gene primer amplification gave estimated nucleated cell counts. Method: immunoSEQ multiplex PCR; TCRdb's copy keeps in-frame clones and lacks some. V and J calls and clone size follow that table, whereas D and trimming were derived from the DNA. In the table there are around 440,000 clones, more than 70% of which are singletons. To note about this clone: At the DNA level, this CDR3 is encoded by other sequences in the same sample as well.

What was sequenced was peripheral blood. The receptor was isolated from a woman aged 50 to 60 with COVID-19, enrolled during active disease. This chain links TRBV6-5 with TRBJ1-1; D is ambiguous. The CDR3 DNA is TGTGCCAGCAGTTACTCGGGGAGGGAGGCTTTCTTT. It is translated as CASSYSGREAFF.